The T cell receptor (beta chain) described here comes from a study of blood T cell repertoires in COVID-19 (dated by TCRdb to 2019 to 2021). Notes on the research overall: The collaborator samples originated in the United States, Italy and Spain and spanned the acute and convalescent phases of COVID-19. The material from the prospective study consisted of cDNA or gDNA derived from T cells, B-cell-depleted T cells, or PBMCs. The dataset comprised deeply sampled blood TCRbeta repertoires from subjects exposed to, actively infected with, or recovered from COVID-19. The repertoires were made available in a free public database intended to serve as a resource for research on the immune response to SARS-CoV-2. The samples were drawn from the first 160 participants of the ongoing ImmuneRACE study and from under 1,500 subjects provided by 6 global collaborators. Sample metadata almost always included a de-identified subject ID, COVID-19 status, age in years and sex. HLA class I and class II types, where available, came from metadata supplied by the sample provider rather than from assay-based typing.

The count of this clone is one. Which antigen it targets is not known. No much larger clonotype is one base removed from it; base qualities were not supplied. The CDR3 spans 16 residues, from the cysteine through the phenylalanine. Just the 48-base CDR3 DNA is kept, in frame starting at base 1. In the germline V gene, CDR1 corresponds to MNHEY and CDR2 to SVGAGI. Trimming costs V 0 bases and J 4 bases, and their ends lie 12 bases apart. The collaborating institutions used their own protocols to collect whole blood in K2EDTA tubes. Collaborator samples were shipped for TCRbeta analysis as frozen whole blood, isolated PBMCs, or DNA extracted from either sample type. Paper-wide results and their limitations: Clinical and demographic metadata were provided uncurated, with the amount varying by source and participant.

The immunoSEQ Assay, a bias-controlled multiplex PCR, was used to amplify TCRbeta CDR3 regions from genomic DNA. The published analysis was carried out like this. The number of nucleated cells in each sample was estimated by amplification of reference gene primers within the assay. To quantify the absolute abundance of each unique TCRbeta CDR3 rearrangement, sequence reads were collapsed and filtered. Productive Simpson clonality was computed per sample as the square root of Simpson's diversity index over productive rearrangements. Imported from immuneACCESS, the table was reduced by TCRdb to in-frame sequences with V and J called. These copies leave out some clones; in studies compared against another copy, an unresolved V gene accounts for under half, and the cause of the remainder is not known. That table gives V, J and clone size, and the DNA gave D and trimming. The sample contains 150,000 to 250,000 clones, about 80% of them found a single time. Of the sample, roughly 6.9% is held by the ten largest clones.

Source material: peripheral blood. This receptor was taken from a human donor with acute or convalescent COVID-19. The donor label of this sample is uncertain. This receptor chain uses TRBV6-5 and TRBJ2-2; TRBD1 might be the D gene, on 5 matching bases. The CDR3 sequence is CASSYSWQGGTGELFF. The sequence in DNA is TGTGCCAGCAGTTACTCGTGGCAGGGTGGCACCGGGGAGCTGTTTTTT.